The T cell receptor beta chain under discussion was sequenced for a study of blood T cells in healthy people across ages. On the study more broadly: Template switching captured about one barcoded beta molecule per two T cells.

Primers used in a second PCR of about 7 to 11 cycles were a sample-barcoded 5' primer and a J-beta primer mix. TCRdb independently ran MiXCR on the 5' RACE reads; one entry per CDR3 protein. The table shows roughly 1,300,000 distinct CDR3 sequences, with almost 60% occurring only once. Study-wide findings and caveats: One million T cells yielded diversity estimates that were considered underestimates.

At least 5 micrograms of total RNA were extracted per sample. Comment on this clonotype: Its antigen is currently unknown.

The CDR3 spans 15 residues. The V gene's germline CDR1 is ENHRY and CDR2 SYGVKD. V lost 2 bases, J lost 7 bases, and 15 bases lay in between. The sequencing sample was made of blood. This chain links TRBV10-3 with TRBJ2-1; a possible D gene is TRBD2 (6 bases). This TCR was sampled from a man younger than 30 in good health. This CDR3 is CAISENTDYENEQFF. The CDR3, as DNA: TGTGCCATCAGTGAGAACACGGACTACGAAAATGAGCAGTTCTTC.